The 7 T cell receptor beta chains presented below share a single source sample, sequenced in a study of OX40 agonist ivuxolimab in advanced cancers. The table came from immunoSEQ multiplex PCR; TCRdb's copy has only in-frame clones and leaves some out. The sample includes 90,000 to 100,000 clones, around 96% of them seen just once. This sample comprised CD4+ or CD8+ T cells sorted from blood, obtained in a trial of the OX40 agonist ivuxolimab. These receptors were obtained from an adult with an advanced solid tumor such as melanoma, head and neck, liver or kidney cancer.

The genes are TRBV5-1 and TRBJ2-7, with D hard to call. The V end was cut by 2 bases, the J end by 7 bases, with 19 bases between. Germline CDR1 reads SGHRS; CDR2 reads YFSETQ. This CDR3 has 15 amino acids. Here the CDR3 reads CASSLTNPSMREQYF. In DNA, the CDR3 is TGCGCCAGCAGCTTAACGAACCCGTCTATGAGGGAGCAGTACTTC.

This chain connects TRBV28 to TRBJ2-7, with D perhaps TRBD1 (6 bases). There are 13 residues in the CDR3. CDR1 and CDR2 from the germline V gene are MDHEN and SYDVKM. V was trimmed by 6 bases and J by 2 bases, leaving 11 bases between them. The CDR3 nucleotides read TGTGCCAGCAGAGACACAGGGACCTACGAGCAGTACTTC. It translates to CASRDTGTYEQYF.

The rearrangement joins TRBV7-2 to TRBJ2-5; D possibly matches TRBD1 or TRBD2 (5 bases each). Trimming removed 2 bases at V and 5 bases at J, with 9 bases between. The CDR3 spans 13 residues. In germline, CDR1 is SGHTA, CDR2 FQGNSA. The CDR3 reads CASSLSGRETQYF. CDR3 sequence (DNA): TGTGCCAGCAGCTTATCGGGGCGGGAGACCCAGTACTTC.

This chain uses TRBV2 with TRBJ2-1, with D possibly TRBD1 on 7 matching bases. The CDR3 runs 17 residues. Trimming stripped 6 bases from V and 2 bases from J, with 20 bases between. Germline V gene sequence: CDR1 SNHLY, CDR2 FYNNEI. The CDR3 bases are TGTGCCAGCAGCACGTCTCAGGAGGGGGCAACCTACAATGAGCAGTTCTTC. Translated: CASSTSQEGATYNEQFF. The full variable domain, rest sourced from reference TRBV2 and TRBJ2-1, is EPEVTQTPSHQVTQMGQEVILRCVPISNHLYFYWYRQILGQKVEFLVSFYNNEISEKSEIFDDQFSVERPDGSNFTLKIRSTKLEDSAMYFCASSTSQEGATYNEQFFGPGTRLTVL.

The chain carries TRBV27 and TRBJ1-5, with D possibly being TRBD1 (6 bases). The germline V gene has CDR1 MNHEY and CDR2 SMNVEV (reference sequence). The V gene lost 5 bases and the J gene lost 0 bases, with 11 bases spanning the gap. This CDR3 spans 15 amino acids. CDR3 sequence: CASSPGQFSNQPQHF. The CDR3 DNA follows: TGTGCCAGCAGTCCTGGACAGTTTAGCAATCAGCCCCAGCATTTT.

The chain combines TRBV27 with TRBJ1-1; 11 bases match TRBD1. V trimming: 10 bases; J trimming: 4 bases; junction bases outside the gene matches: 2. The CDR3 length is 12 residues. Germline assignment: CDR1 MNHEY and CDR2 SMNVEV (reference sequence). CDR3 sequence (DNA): TGTGCCACAGGGACAGGGGGCACTGAAGCTTTCTTT. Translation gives CATGTGGTEAFF.

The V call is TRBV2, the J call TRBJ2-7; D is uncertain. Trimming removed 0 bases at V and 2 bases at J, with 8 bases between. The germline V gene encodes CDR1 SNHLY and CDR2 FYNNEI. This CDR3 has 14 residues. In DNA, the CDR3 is TGTGCCAGCAGTGAAGCGTCGGTGGCCTACGAGCAGTACTTC. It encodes CASSEASVAYEQYF.